The next 14 T cell receptor beta chains were all read from a single sample in a study of blood T cells in healthy people across ages. The use of a sample-barcoded 5' primer and a J-beta primer mix characterized a second PCR of about 6 to 11 cycles. A single record per CDR3 protein comes from TCRdb applying MiXCR to the 5' RACE reads. The data hold approximately 1,100,000 distinct CDR3 sequences, with 35% to 55% observed a single time. Source material: blood. The receptors shown here come from a woman aged 55-70 years in good health.

This clonotype was observed at least ten times. This chain connects TRBV5-1 to TRBJ2-7; no clear D. Germline loops: CDR1 SGHRS, CDR2 YFSETQ. This CDR3 is built from 13 residues. Trimming shortened V by 3 bases and J by 3 bases, and 10 bases separated the two germline ends. CDR3 DNA sequence: TGCGCCAGCAGCTGGGGATTAAGCTACGAGCAGTACTTC. It is translated as CASSWGLSYEQYF. The whole variable domain, remainder taken from reference TRBV5-1 and TRBJ2-7, is KAGVTQTPRYLIKTRGQQVTLSCSPISGHRSVSWYQQTPGQGLQFLFEYFSETQRNKGNFPGRFSGRQFSNSRSEMNVSTLELGDSALYLCASSWGLSYEQYFGPGTRLTVT.

This clonotype has ten or more counts. This sequence joins TRBV5-1 and TRBJ2-7, with D perhaps being TRBD1 or TRBD2 (5 bases each). Between the trimmed V and J ends, which lost 3 bases and 3 bases, there was a span of 7 bases. Per germline, CDR1 SGHRS and CDR2 YFSETQ. The CDR3 has 12 amino acids. The CDR3 coding sequence is TGCGCCAGCAGCTGGGACGGCTACGAGCAGTACTTC. Protein: CASSWDGYEQYF.

The V gene is TRBV18, the J gene TRBJ1-1; D may be TRBD1 (6 bases). In germline, CDR1 is KGHSH, CDR2 LQKENI. The V gene lost 4 bases and the J gene lost 3 bases, with 15 bases spanning the gap. The CDR3 runs 15 residues. CDR3 sequence (DNA): TGTGCCAGCTCACGACTCGGAAGGGGGGACACTGAAGCTTTCTTT. This codes for CASSRLGRGDTEAFF.

The chain combines TRBV27 with TRBJ1-2; D ambiguous. CDR1 and CDR2 (germline): MNHEY, SMNVEV (reference sequence). This CDR3 spans 16 amino acids. Trimming cost V 0 bases and J 4 bases, with 15 bases left between them. CDR3 amino acids: CASSLSLNDLSYGYTF. The CDR3 nucleotides read TGTGCCAGCAGTTTATCCCTGAACGACCTGAGCTATGGCTACACCTTC.

A few counts support this clonotype. The chain employs TRBV13 and TRBJ1-2, with 7 bases lining up with TRBD1. The CDR3 has 14 amino acids. Trimming cost V 0 bases and J 6 bases; bases outside gene matches: 4. Per the germline V gene, CDR1 is PRHDT and CDR2 is FYEKMQ (reference sequence). CDR3 sequence: CASSLGQGLNGYTF. CDR3 sequence (DNA): TGTGCCAGCAGCTTAGGACAGGGGCTCAATGGCTACACCTTC.

This chain uses TRBV21-1 with TRBJ2-7. TRBV21-1 is listed as a pseudogene. The CDR3 length is 19 residues. CDR3 DNA sequence: TGTGCCAGCAGCAAAGAAGGATCAAGGAAAAAGTTAAGCTCCTACGAGCAGTACTTC. It encodes CASSKEGSRKKLSSYEQYF.

The genes are TRBV20-1 and TRBJ2-5, with a weak D call TRBD2 (7 bases). The CDR3 is 13 residues long. V was trimmed by 6 bases and J by 5 bases, leaving 16 bases between them. Germline CDR1 DFQATT, CDR2 SNEGSKA (reference sequence). CDR3 nucleotides: TGCAGTGCCCAGAGGGGGGGAACGGAGACCCAGTACTTC. It codes for CSAQRGGTETQYF.

This clonotype was detected a few times. Here the CDR3 DNA reads TGTGCCATCAGTCCTGGTAGAGCAGATACGCAGTATTTT. Protein sequence: CAISPGRADTQYF. The chain couples TRBV10-3 to TRBJ2-3; D gene unclear. This CDR3 region has 13 residues. The V end was cut by 5 bases, the J end by 4 bases, with 10 bases between. Germline V gene data show CDR1 as ENHRY and CDR2 as SYGVKD.

This clonotype showed up just a few times. Sequence at one end of the junction differs from germline and may be a read error. In DNA, the CDR3 is TGTGCCGGCAGCTTAAGCGGAGAGACCCAGTACTTC. Amino acid sequence: CAGSLSGETQYF. The V call is TRBV7-3, the J call TRBJ2-5; maybe TRBD2 (5 bases). CDR3 length equals 12 residues. Germline assignment: CDR1 SGHTA and CDR2 FQGTGA.

This clonotype was counted ten times or more. The J gene is TRBJ2-3, the V gene TRBV28; D ambiguous. The CDR3 sequence is 14 residues long. V dropped 6 bases and J dropped 0 bases, with 10 bases sitting between them. The germline V gene has CDR1 MDHEN and CDR2 SYDVKM. The chain's CDR3 is CASSSPGSTDTQYF. The CDR3 bases are TGTGCCAGCAGCTCCCCCGGAAGCACAGATACGCAGTATTTT.

This clonotype was observed a few times. The chain has TRBV15 and TRBJ2-5; 7 bases map to TRBD1. There are 16 residues in the CDR3. The V and J ends lost 0 bases and 3 bases, in that order; junction bases with no gene match: 7. CDR1 and CDR2 from the germline V gene are LNHNV and YYDKDF (reference sequence). The CDR3 bases are TGTGCCACCAGCAGAGATGGGACAGATGGGGAAGAGACCCAGTACTTC. Encoded protein: CATSRDGTDGEETQYF.

The V and J genes are TRBV6-2 or TRBV6-3 and TRBJ2-3, with 7 bases aligning to TRBD2. Per the germline V gene, CDR1 is MNHEY and CDR2 is SVGEGT. The CDR3 totals 15 residues. V trimming: 2 bases; J trimming: 6 bases; junction bases outside the gene matches: 8. The CDR3 loop reads CASSYGGLAEDTQYF. CDR3 sequence (DNA): TGTGCCAGCAGTTACGGTGGGCTAGCGGAGGATACGCAGTATTTT.

The chain is built from TRBV7-9 and TRBJ1-2, with D tentatively TRBD1 (5 bases). V lost 6 bases to trimming and J lost 5 bases, with 10 bases between them. Germline loops: CDR1 SEHNR, CDR2 FQNEAQ (reference sequence). The CDR3 totals 12 residues. CDR3 loop: CASSRQLYGYTF. The CDR3 DNA sequence: TGTGCCAGCAGTCGACAGCTGTATGGCTACACCTTC. The full variable domain, completed using reference TRBV7-9 and TRBJ1-2, is DTGVSQNPRHKITKRGQNVTFRCDPISEHNRLYWYRQTLGQGPEFLTYFQNEAQLEKSRLLSDRFSAERPKGSFSTLEIQRTEQGDSAMYLCASSRQLYGYTFGSGTRLTVV.

The sample holds a few counts of this clonotype. The chain links TRBV25-1 to TRBJ2-3; TRBD2 matches 8 bases. V lost 3 bases to trimming and J lost 0 bases; unmatched junction nucleotides: 2. The CDR3 has 15 amino acids. Germline assignment: CDR1 MGHDK and CDR2 SYGVNS. CDR3 nucleotides: TGTGCCAGCAGTGAGGTAGCGGGGAGCACAGATACGCAGTATTTT. Its protein product is CASSEVAGSTDTQYF.